A single sample gave rise to the 20 T cell receptor gamma chains below, sequenced in a study of Vδ1+ human thymocytes. Regarding the study as a whole: Thymic TRG and TRD repertoires appeared highly polyclonal.

No cognate antigen is known for these TCRs. The template was reverse-transcribed extracted RNA. Pooled V-gene forward primers with one constant-region reverse primer generated the CDR3 amplicons by multiplex PCR. TCRdb redid the clone calls on the multiplex PCR reads with CATT. This table has 25,000 to 35,000 gamma-chain clones, 20% to 25% appearing once. What was sequenced was Vdelta1+ gamma-delta thymocytes from the thymus. Documented subset: FACS-sorted CD3+ TCRalphabeta- TCRVdelta1+ TCRVdelta2- thymocytes. The receptors were sampled from a boy less than two years old who had congenital heart surgery.

The table lists this clone with a few counts. A far larger clone lies a single base away; this is likely a read error. This sample includes further DNA sequences coding for the same CDR3. The chain recombines TRGV9 with TRGJ1 or TRGJ2. The CDR3 loop spans 13 amino acids. CDR1 is GITISATS and CDR2 is ISYDGTV in the germline V gene (reference sequence). V lost 0 bases to trimming and J lost 6 bases; unmatched junction nucleotides: 5. In DNA form, the CDR3 reads TGTGCCTTGTGGGAGGTGCATTGTTATAAGAAACTCTTT. Protein sequence: CALWEVHCYKKLF.

The rearrangement links TRGV5 to TRGJP2. The CDR3 sequence is 13 residues long. Germline CDR1 VINAFY, CDR2 YDVSNSKD. The V segment lost 0 bases and the J segment 12 bases; nucleotides outside the gene matches: 7. The CDR3 nucleotides read TGTGCCACCTGGGACAGGCTCGTCCGGATCAAGACGTTT. This translates into CATWDRLVRIKTF.

In its sample, this clone was seen a few times. A read error is possible here, since a much larger clone lies one base away. The chain is built from TRGV3 and TRGJ1 or TRGJ2. The CDR3 covers 12 residues. With V trimmed by 1 base and J by 5 bases, 2 bases remained unmatched. Germline V gene sequence: CDR1 VTNTFY, CDR2 YDVSTARD (reference sequence). The CDR3 protein is CATWDSDYKKLF. In nucleotides, the CDR3 is TGTGCCACCTGGGACAGTGATTATAAGAAACTCTTT.

This clone turned up a few times. The genes are TRGV9 and TRGJ1 or TRGJ2. Germline V gene data show CDR1 as GITISATS and CDR2 as ISYDGTV (reference sequence). J gave up 7 bases and V 2 bases, and 5 bases lay outside the gene matches. The CDR3 loop spans 12 amino acids. Here the CDR3 DNA reads TGTGCCTTGTGGGAGGACCCGTATAAGAAACTCTTT. Protein product: CALWEDPYKKLF.

The V gene is TRGV2, the J gene TRGJ1 or TRGJ2. The V gene's germline CDR1 is EGSNGY and CDR2 YDSYNSKV. The CDR3 runs 16 residues. Trimming removed 3 bases from V and 0 bases from J; junction bases left unmatched: 11. The CDR3 region is CATWDTKASNYYKKLF. CDR3 nucleotides: TGTGCCACCTGGGACACAAAGGCATCGAATTATTATAAGAAACTCTTT.

The V call is TRGV9, the J call TRGJP. V dropped 6 bases and J dropped 7; count of bases not matched to a gene: 9. Looked up from germline, CDR1 is GITISATS and CDR2 is ISYDGTV (reference sequence). CDR3 length equals 16 residues. CDR3 protein: CALWRPVELGKKIKVF. CDR3 bases: TGTGCCTTGTGGAGGCCCGTTGAGTTGGGCAAAAAAATCAAGGTATTT.

This clone was counted between two and nine times. The chain couples TRGV9 to TRGJ1 or TRGJ2. The germline V gene has CDR1 GITISATS and CDR2 ISYDGTV (reference sequence). Unmatched junction bases numbered 3, after V lost 2 bases and J lost 2 bases. The CDR3 sequence is 13 residues long. The CDR3 DNA follows: TGTGCCTTGTGGGAGGATGATTATTATAAGAAACTCTTT. This translates into CALWEDDYYKKLF.

This clone has only a few counts. The junction departs from the called germline gene at one end, perhaps through a read error. The rearrangement joins TRGV4 to TRGJ1 or TRGJ2. The CDR3 is made up of 16 amino acids. Germline loops: CDR1 EGSTGY, CDR2 YDSYTSSV. The CDR3 is CATRDGGALVHYKKLF. The CDR3 DNA follows: TGTGCCACCCGGGATGGAGGTGCCCTGGTACATTATAAGAAACTCTTT.

The genes are TRGV9 and TRGJP2. CDR1 and CDR2 from the germline V gene are GITISATS and ISYDGTV (reference sequence). This CDR3 contains 13 residues. V was clipped by 0 bases and J by 10 bases; unmatched bases: 5. This CDR3 is CALWEVHFWIKTF. For the CDR3, the DNA is TGTGCCTTGTGGGAGGTGCACTTTTGGATCAAGACGTTT.

The table lists this clone with a few counts. This chain joins TRGV5 and TRGJ1 or TRGJ2. With V trimmed by 1 base and J by 11 bases, 14 bases remained unmatched. The V gene's germline CDR1 is VINAFY and CDR2 YDVSNSKD. The CDR3 spans 14 residues. The CDR3 DNA sequence: TGTGCCACCTGGGACAGTCCGCGTTCGGTAGAGAAACTCTTT. This codes for CATWDSPRSVEKLF.

Turning to this clone: This sample also contains other DNA sequences that code for the same CDR3. The chain links TRGV9 to TRGJP. The CDR3 length is 16 residues. Germline trimming cut 2 bases from V and 7 bases from J; bases unmatched to any gene: 5. Looked up from germline, CDR1 is GITISATS and CDR2 is ISYDGTV (reference sequence). CDR3 bases: TGTGCCTTGTGGGAGGGTCAGGAGTTGGGCAAAAAAATCAAGGTATTT. It codes for CALWEGQELGKKIKVF.

The J gene is TRGJP1, the V gene TRGV4. CDR1 and CDR2 from the germline V gene are EGSTGY and YDSYTSSV. The V and J ends lost 4 bases and 0 bases, in that order; junction bases with no gene match: 5. The CDR3 consists of 15 residues. CDR3 in amino acids: CATWEDDTTGWFKIF. DNA of the CDR3: TGTGCCACCTGGGAGGATGATACCACTGGTTGGTTCAAGATATTT.

Note on this clone: This CDR3 is also generated by other DNA sequences in the sample. This chain links TRGV3 with TRGJ1 or TRGJ2. Losses at the gene ends were 3 bases for V and 3 bases for J; bases not matched to a gene: 8. Germline V gene data show CDR1 as VTNTFY and CDR2 as YDVSTARD (reference sequence). The CDR3 totals 14 residues. CDR3 coding DNA: TGTGCCACCTGGGACGGCCTGGGTTATTATAAGAAACTCTTT. Residues: CATWDGLGYYKKLF.

Comment on this clone: The same CDR3 can be traced to other DNA sequences in this sample. V gene TRGV4 combines with J gene TRGJ1 or TRGJ2. The CDR3 is 14 residues long. Germline CDR1 reads EGSTGY; CDR2 reads YDSYTSSV. Trimming at V came to 3 bases and at J to 0 bases, leaving 5 bases not matched to a gene. The CDR3 reads CATWDPQNYYKKLF. The CDR3 bases are TGTGCCACCTGGGATCCGCAGAATTATTATAAGAAACTCTTT.

The V gene is TRGV5, the J gene TRGJ1 or TRGJ2. The CDR3 consists of 14 residues. J lost 3 bases, V lost 4 bases, and 9 bases had no gene match. Germline lookup yields CDR1 VINAFY and CDR2 YDVSNSKD. Written as DNA, the CDR3 is TGTGCCACCTGGGAGGCGGGGGTTTATTATAAGAAACTCTTT. Its protein product is CATWEAGVYYKKLF.

The gene calls are TRGV4 and TRGJ1 or TRGJ2. This CDR3 is 12 amino acids long. Unmatched junction bases numbered 6, after V lost 3 bases and J lost 7 bases. CDR1 and CDR2 (germline): EGSTGY, YDSYTSSV. The CDR3 here is CATWDMRYKKLF. CDR3 sequence (DNA): TGTGCCACCTGGGATATGCGCTATAAGAAACTCTTT.

This clone has a handful of counts. The V call is TRGV4, the J call TRGJ1 or TRGJ2. This CDR3 is 14 amino acids long. V was clipped by 2 bases and J by 7 bases; unmatched bases: 11. Germline-derived CDR1 and CDR2 are EGSTGY and YDSYTSSV. CDR3 coding DNA: TGTGCCACCTGGGATGAGGCTTGTTGCTATAAGAAACTCTTT. This translates into CATWDEACCYKKLF.

This clone was recorded a few times. In the same sample, other DNA sequences code for this CDR3. The V call is TRGV9, the J call TRGJ1 or TRGJ2. Germline loops: CDR1 GITISATS, CDR2 ISYDGTV (reference sequence). The CDR3 spans 12 residues. J lost 7 bases, V lost 1 base, and 4 bases had no gene match. The CDR3 DNA sequence: TGTGCCTTGTGGGAGGTTTCATATAAGAAACTCTTT. It specifies CALWEVSYKKLF.

This clone was recorded a few times. The chain joins TRGV5 to TRGJ1 or TRGJ2. This CDR3 contains 16 residues. Trimming took 0 bases from V and 3 from J; bases not matched to a gene: 11. CDR1 and CDR2 from the germline V gene are VINAFY and YDVSNSKD. CDR3 residues: CATWDRRGGSYYKKLF. Here the CDR3 DNA reads TGTGCCACCTGGGACAGGCGCGGGGGTAGTTATTATAAGAAACTCTTT.

In its sample, this clone ranks as medium-sized. This chain links TRGV9 with TRGJ1 or TRGJ2. The CDR3 runs 10 residues. V trimming: 4 bases; J trimming: 10 bases; junction bases outside the gene matches: 4. The germline V gene has CDR1 GITISATS and CDR2 ISYDGTV (reference sequence). The CDR3 coding sequence is TGTGCCTTGTGGGACGACAAGAAACTCTTT. Amino acids: CALWDDKKLF.